This paragraph reports one TCR beta chain. As yet, its antigen is unknown. This entry comes from a study of shared clonotypes between healthy human individuals. Study overall: Each donor contributed plates that comprised three CD4 naive, three CD4 memory, two CD8 naive and one CD8 memory.

Nashville, Tennessee was home to all donors, who were Caucasian adults. A CD45RA-negative memory subset and a CD45RA+ naive subset were separated from the CD4+ cells. The method was immunoSEQ multiplex PCR; TCRdb's version includes in-frame clones alone and lacks a portion of them. The profile shows over a million clones, roughly 97% of them singletons. The study, taken as a whole, reports: Rarefaction demonstrated incomplete sorted-subset sequencing despite large depth.

The sequence was obtained from a young man in good health. The sample comprised naive CD4+ T cells sorted from blood. Stated subset: CD45RA+ positively selected.

CDR3 coding DNA: TGTGCCAGCAGTTCCCCACAAATATACTACGAGCAGTACTTC. It specifies CASSSPQIYYEQYF. The chain is built from TRBV28 and TRBJ2-7; D not certain. The V and J ends lost 4 bases and 3 bases respectively, with 13 bases between them. CDR3 size: 14 residues. Looked up from germline, CDR1 is MDHEN and CDR2 is SYDVKM.